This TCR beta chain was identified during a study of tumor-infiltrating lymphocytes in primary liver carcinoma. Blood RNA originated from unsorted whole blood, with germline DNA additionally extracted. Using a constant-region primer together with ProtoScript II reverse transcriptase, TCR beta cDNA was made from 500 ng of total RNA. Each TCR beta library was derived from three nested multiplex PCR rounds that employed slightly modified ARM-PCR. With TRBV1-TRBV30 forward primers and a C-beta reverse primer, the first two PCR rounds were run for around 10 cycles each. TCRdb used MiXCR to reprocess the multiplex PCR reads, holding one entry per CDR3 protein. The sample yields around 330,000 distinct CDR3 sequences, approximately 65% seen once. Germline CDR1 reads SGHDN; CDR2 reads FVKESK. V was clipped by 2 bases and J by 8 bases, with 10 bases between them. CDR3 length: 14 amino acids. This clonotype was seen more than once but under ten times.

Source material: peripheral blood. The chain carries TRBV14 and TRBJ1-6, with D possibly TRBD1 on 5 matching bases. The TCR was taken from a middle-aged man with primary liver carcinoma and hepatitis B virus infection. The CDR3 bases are TGTGCCAGCAGCCAAACAGGCCGAGATTCACCCCTCCACTTT. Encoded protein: CASSQTGRDSPLHF.